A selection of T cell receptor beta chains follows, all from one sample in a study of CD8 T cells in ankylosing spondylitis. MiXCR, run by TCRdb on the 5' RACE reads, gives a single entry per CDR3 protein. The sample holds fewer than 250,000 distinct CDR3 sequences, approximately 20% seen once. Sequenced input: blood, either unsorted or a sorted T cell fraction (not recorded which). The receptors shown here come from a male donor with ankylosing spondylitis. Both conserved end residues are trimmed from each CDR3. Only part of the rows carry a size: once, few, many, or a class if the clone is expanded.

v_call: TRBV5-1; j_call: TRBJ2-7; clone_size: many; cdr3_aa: ASSFPGTGNEQY
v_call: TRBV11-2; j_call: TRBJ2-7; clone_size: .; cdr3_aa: ASSPGREVYEQY
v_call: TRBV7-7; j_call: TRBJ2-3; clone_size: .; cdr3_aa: ASSYRGADTDTQY
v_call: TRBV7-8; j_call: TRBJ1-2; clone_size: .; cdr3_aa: ASSSLAGAVFGYT
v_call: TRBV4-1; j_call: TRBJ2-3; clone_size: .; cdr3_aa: ASSQETGLAGGYGTDTQY
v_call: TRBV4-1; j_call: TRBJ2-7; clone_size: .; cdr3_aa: ASSQTPGLVDEQY
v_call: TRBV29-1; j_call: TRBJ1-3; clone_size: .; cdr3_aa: SVEDLVEGRGRNTIY
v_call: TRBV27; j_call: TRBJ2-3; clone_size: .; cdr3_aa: ASIPDSGTGDLDTQY
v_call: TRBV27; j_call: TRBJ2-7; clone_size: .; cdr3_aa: ASSLLGEVEY
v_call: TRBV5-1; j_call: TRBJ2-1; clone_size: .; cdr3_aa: ASSSGLPYNEQF
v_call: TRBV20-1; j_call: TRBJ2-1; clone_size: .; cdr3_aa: SASTLAGGYNEQF
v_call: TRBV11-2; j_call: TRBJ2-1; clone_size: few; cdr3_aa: ASSTMLVPPSAF
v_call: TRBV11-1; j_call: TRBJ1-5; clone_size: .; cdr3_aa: ASSPPRTGIDSNQPQH
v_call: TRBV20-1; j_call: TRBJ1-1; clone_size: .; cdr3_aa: SAKGWFEAF
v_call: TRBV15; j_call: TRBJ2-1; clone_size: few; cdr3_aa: ATSRDRGNEQF
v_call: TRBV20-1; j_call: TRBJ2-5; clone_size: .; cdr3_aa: SAPTTWTSGRAGYETQY
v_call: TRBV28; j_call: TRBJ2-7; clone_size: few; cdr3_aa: ASSSLAYSYEQY
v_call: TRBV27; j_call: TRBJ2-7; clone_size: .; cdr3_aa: ASSFVSGGIYEQY
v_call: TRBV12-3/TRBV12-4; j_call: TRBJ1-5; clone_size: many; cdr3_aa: ASSLEYSNQPQH
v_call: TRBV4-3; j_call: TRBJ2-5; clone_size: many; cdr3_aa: ASSQDRLAGVGAQY
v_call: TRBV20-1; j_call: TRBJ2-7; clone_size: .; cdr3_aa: SAPADSGSKYEQY
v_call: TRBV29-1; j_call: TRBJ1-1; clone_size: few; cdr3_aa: SVEAGGNTEAF
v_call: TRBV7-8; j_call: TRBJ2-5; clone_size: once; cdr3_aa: ASSRLAERQETQY
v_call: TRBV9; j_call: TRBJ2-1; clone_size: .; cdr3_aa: ASSDGTSHGDEQF
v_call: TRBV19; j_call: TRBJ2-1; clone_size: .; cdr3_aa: ASSREYNEQF
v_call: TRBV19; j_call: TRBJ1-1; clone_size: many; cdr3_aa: ASSIDRGLFYTEAF
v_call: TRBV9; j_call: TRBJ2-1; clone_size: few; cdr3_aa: ASSGSGTTSSNEQF
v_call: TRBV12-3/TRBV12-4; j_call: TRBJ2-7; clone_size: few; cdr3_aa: ASSLRGDKTGLLAQSEQY
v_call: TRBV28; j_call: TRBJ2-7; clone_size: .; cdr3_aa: ASSLQTGQGVYEQY
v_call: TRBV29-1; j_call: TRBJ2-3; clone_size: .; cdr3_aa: SVPQGHYADTQY
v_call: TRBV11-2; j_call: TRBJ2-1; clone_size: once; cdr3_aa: ASSQGLNYNEQF
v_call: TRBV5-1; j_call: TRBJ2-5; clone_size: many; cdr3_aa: ASSLEGGAETQY
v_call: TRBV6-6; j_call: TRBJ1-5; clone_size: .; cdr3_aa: ASSQTGNQPQH
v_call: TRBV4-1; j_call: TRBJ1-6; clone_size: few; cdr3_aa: ASSQEGVNSPLH
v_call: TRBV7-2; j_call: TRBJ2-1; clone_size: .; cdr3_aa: ASSSSYRGSSYNEQF
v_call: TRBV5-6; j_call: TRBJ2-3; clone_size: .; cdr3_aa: ASSPTGAGTQY
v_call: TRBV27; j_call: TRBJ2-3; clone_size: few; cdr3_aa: ASSSKQGADGTDTQY
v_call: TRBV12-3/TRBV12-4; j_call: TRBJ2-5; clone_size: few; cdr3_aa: ASSKGDFETQY
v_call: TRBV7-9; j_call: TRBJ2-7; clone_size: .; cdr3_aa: ASSSPGRDYGDEQY
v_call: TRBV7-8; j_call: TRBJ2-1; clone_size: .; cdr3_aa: ASSLGGWIREQF
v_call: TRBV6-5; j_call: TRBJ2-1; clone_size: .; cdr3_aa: ASSYTGDAVYNEQF
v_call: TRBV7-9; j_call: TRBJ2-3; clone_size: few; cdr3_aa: ASSLAESNFGTDTQY
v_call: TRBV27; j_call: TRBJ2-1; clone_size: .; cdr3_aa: ASSAGASAHNEQF
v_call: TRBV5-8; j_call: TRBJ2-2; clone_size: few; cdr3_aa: ASSFWTGSSGELF
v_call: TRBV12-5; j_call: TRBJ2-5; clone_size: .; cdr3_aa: ASGFFETQY
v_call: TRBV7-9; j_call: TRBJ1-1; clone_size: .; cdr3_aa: ASSLLSGGMNTEAF
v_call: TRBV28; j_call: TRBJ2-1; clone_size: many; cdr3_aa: ASSPVGGASYNEQF
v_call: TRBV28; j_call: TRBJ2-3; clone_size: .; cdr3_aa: ASSLAGTSGDTQY
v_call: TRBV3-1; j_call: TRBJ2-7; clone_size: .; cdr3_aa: ASSQDLAGLYEQY
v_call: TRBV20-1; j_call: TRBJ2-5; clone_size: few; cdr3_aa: SASWLAGEETQY